Listed below are T cell receptor beta chains from one sample, sequenced in a study of T cell repertoires in cytomegalovirus infection. TCRdb reprocessed the reads with MiXCR, giving one entry per CDR3 protein. The sample holds around 330,000 distinct CDR3 sequences; 15% to 20% are singletons and the top ten take about 12%. The sequencing sample was made of PBMCs. The receptors originated from a human donor in good health (CMV status not recorded). Some clones in this sample may be carry-over from other donors' samples. Each CDR3 is given with its conserved first and last residue.

TRBJ2-1 | TRBV12-3/TRBV12-4 | CASRGTSGYNEQFF
TRBJ1-1 | TRBV7-9 | CASSPLGGPTEAFF
TRBJ2-6 | TRBV29-1 | CSVRTGAGANVLTF
TRBJ1-5 | TRBV7-2 | CASSQAGGGVGQPQHF
TRBJ1-1 | TRBV5-4 | CASSSGVDRNTEAFF
TRBJ2-7 | TRBV6-5 | CASRQGVGGRSYEQYF
TRBJ1-5 | TRBV12-3/TRBV12-4 | CASSTQGLGQPQHF
TRBJ1-5 | TRBV24-1 | CATSPAWGDGNQPQHF
TRBJ2-4 | TRBV7-2 | CASSLVTPGGAKNIQYF
TRBJ2-1 | TRBV5-4 | CASSLGRVRSGNEQFF
TRBJ2-5 | TRBV14 | CASSQGGTGYEWQETQYF
TRBJ2-7 | TRBV28 | CASSLRRGGSYEQYF
TRBJ2-1 | TRBV18 | CASSPPGTFNNEQFF
TRBJ2-3 | TRBV10-3 | CATGGVGTDTQYF
TRBJ2-7 | TRBV2 | CASGQEIYEQYF
TRBJ2-7 | TRBV19 | CASSMQVGARYDEQYF